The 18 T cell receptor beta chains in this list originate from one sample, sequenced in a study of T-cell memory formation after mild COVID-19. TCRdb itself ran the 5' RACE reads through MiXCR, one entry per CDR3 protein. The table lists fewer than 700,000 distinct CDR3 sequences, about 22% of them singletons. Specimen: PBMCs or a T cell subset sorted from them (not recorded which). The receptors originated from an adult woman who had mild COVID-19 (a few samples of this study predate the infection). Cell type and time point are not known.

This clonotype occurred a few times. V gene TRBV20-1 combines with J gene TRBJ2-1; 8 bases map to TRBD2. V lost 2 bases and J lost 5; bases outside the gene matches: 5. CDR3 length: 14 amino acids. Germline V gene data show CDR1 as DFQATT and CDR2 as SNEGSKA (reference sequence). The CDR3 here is CSARRTSWDNEQFF. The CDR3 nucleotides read TGCAGTGCTAGAAGGACTAGCTGGGACAATGAGCAGTTCTTC.

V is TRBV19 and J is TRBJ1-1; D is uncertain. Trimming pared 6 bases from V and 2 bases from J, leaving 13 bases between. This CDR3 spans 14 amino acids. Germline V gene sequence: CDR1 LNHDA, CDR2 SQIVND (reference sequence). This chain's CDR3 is CASRKREINTEAFF. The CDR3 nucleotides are TGTGCCAGTAGAAAGAGGGAGATAAACACTGAAGCTTTCTTT.

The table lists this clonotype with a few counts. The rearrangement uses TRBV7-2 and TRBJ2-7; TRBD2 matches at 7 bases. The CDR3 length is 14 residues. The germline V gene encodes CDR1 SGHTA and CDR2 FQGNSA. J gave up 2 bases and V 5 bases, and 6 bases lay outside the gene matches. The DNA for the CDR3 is TGTGCCAGCAGCCCCACTAGCGTGCCCTACGAGCAGTACTTC. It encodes CASSPTSVPYEQYF.

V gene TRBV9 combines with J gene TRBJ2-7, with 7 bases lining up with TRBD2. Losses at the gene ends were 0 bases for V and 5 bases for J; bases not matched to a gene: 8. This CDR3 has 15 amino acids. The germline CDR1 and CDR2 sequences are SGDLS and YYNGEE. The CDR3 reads CASSVVAGTSHEQYF. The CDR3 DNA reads TGTGCCAGCAGCGTAGTAGCGGGCACGTCCCACGAGCAGTACTTC.

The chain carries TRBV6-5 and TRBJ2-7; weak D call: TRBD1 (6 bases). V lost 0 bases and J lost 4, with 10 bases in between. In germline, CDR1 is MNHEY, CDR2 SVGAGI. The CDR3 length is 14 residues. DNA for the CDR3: TGTGCCAGCAGTTACTCCGGGACACAATACGAGCAGTACTTC. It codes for CASSYSGTQYEQYF.

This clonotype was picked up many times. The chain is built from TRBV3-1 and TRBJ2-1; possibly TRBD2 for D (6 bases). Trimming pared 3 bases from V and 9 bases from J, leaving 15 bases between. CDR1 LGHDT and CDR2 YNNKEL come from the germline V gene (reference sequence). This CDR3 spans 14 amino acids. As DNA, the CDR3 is TGTGCCAGCAGCCAGAAGGGACTGGGGCGTGAGCAGTTCTTC. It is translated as CASSQKGLGREQFF.

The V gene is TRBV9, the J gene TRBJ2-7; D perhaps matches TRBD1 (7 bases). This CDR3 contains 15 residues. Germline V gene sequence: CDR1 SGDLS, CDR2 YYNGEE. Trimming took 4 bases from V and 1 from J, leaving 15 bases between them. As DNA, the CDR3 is TGTGCCAGCAGCCCAGGGGGGAGTGTATCCTACGAGCAGTACTTC. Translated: CASSPGGSVSYEQYF. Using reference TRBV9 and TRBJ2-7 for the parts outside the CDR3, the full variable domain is DSGVTQTPKHLITATGQRVTLRCSPRSGDLSVYWYQQSLDQGLQFLIQYYNGEERAKGNILERFSAQQFPDLHSELNLSSLELGDSALYFCASSPGGSVSYEQYFGPGTRLTVT.

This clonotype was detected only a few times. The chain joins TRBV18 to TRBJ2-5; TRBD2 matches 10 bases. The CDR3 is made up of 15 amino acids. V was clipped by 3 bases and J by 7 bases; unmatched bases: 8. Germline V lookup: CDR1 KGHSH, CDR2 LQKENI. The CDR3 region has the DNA TGTGCCAGCTCACCGGTAGCGGGGGGTGCCGGGACCCAGTACTTC. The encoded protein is CASSPVAGGAGTQYF.

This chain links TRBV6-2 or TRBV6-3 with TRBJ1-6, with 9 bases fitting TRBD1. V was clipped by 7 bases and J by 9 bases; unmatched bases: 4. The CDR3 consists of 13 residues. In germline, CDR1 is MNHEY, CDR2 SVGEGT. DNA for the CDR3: TGTGCCAGCACCGGGACAGGGAGTTCACCCCTCCACTTT. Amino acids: CASTGTGSSPLHF.

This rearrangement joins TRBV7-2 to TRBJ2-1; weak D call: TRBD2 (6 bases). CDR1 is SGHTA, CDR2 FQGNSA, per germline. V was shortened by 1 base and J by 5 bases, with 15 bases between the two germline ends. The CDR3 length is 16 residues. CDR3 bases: TGTGCCAGCAGCTTAGGTTTAGGGACTGGGAACAATGAGCAGTTCTTC. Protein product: CASSLGLGTGNNEQFF.

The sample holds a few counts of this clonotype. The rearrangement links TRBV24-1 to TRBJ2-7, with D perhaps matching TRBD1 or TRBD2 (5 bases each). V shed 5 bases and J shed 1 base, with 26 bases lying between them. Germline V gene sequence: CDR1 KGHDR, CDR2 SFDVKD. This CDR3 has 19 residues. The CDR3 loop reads CATSAPVWDARGVSYEQYF. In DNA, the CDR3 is TGTGCCACCAGTGCCCCCGTCTGGGACGCCAGAGGGGTTTCCTACGAGCAGTACTTC.

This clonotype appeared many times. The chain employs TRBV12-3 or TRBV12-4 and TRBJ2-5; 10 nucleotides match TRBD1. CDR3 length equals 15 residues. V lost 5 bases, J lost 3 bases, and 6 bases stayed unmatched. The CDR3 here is CASSPSDRGKETQYF. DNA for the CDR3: TGTGCCAGCAGTCCCTCGGACAGGGGGAAAGAGACCCAGTACTTC.

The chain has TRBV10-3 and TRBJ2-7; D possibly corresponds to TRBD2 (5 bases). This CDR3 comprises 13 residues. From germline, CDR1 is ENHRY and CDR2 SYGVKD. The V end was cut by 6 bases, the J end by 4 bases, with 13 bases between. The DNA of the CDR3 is TGTGCCATCAGCGACCCCCCGGGGTACGAGCAGTACTTC. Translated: CAISDPPGYEQYF.

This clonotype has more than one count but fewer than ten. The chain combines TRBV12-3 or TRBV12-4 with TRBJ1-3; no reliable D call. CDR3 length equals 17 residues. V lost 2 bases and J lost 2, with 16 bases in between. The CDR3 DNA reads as TGTGCCAGCAGTTTACTCTCCGCCACTGGGGCTGGAAACACCATATATTTT. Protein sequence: CASSLLSATGAGNTIYF.

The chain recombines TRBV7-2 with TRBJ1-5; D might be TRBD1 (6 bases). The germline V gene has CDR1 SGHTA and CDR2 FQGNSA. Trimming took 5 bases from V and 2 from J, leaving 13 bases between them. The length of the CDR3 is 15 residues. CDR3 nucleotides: TGTGCCAGCAGCAAACAGACAGGCGGCAATCAGCCCCAGCATTTT. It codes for CASSKQTGGNQPQHF.

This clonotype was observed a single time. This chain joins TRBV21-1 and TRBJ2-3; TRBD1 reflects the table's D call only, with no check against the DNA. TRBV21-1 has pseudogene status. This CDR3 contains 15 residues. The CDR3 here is CASSKLGGRTDTQYF. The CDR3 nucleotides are TGTGCCAGCAGCAAATTAGGGGGGCGGACAGATACGCAGTATTTT.

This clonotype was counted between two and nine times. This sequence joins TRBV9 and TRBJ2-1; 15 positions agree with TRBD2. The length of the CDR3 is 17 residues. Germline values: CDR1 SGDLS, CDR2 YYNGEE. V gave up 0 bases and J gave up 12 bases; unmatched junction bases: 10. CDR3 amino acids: CASSVGRGLAGGGSQFF. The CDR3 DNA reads TGTGCCAGCAGCGTAGGACGGGGACTAGCGGGAGGAGGGTCGCAGTTCTTC. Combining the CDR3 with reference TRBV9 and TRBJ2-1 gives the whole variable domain DSGVTQTPKHLITATGQRVTLRCSPRSGDLSVYWYQQSLDQGLQFLIQYYNGEERAKGNILERFSAQQFPDLHSELNLSSLELGDSALYFCASSVGRGLAGGGSQFFGPGTRLTVL.

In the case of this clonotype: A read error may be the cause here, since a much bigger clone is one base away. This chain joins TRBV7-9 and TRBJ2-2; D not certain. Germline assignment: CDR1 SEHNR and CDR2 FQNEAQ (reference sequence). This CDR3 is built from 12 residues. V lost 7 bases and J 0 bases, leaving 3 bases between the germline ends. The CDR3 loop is CASIPNTGELFF. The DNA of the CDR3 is TGTGCCAGCATCCCGAACACCGGGGAGCTGTTTTTT.